A single sample is the source of the 9 T cell receptor beta chains below, sequenced in a study of vaccination and CD4 T cells after COVID-19. Indicated treatment: roughly 10-day PBMC culture with coronavirus spike peptide pools or control peptides (ViraFEST assay). Sequenced with the Oncomine TCR Beta short-read assay was DNA taken from cultured CD4+ T cells. TCRdb reanalysed the PCR reads using MiXCR and keeps one entry per CDR3 protein. The sample carries about 16,000 distinct CDR3 sequences, about 68% recorded once. What these receptors recognize is not known. The specimen was CD4+ T cells from blood, cultured in vitro, collected after SARS-CoV-2 vaccination. The receptors originated from a human donor who received a COVID-19 vaccine.

The gene calls are TRBV20-1 and TRBJ2-7, with 12 bases fitting TRBD2. The CDR3 is made up of 16 amino acids. Germline V gives CDR1 DFQATT, CDR2 SNEGSKA (reference sequence). J was trimmed by 1 base and V by 0 bases; bases with no gene match: 4. Written as DNA, the CDR3 is TGCAGTGCTAGAGACTCTAGCGGGGGGGTTTCCTACGAGCAGTACTTC. It encodes CSARDSSGGVSYEQYF.

The J gene is TRBJ2-4, the V gene TRBV15, with D perhaps matching TRBD2 (6 bases). V lost 2 bases to trimming and J lost 8 bases, with 13 bases between them. CDR1 is LNHNV, CDR2 YYDKDF, per germline (reference sequence). The CDR3 contains 14 residues. CDR3: CATSRSGGRDIQYF. The CDR3 DNA reads TGTGCCACCAGCAGATCCGGGGGACGGGACATTCAGTACTTC.

The V call is TRBV19, the J call TRBJ1-2; TRBD1 matches 9 bases. After removal of 7 bases from V and 5 bases from J, the junction contained 11 bases not matched to a gene. In germline, CDR1 is LNHDA, CDR2 SQIVND (reference sequence). The CDR3 has 15 amino acids. CDR3 bases: TGTGCCAGTACCTCCACAGGGGGCGCGGTATATGGCTACACCTTC. Translation: CASTSTGGAVYGYTF.

V is TRBV6-1 and J is TRBJ2-3, with D maybe TRBD2 (6 bases). The V gene's germline CDR1 is MNHNS and CDR2 SASEGT. The ends were cut back, 6 bases at V and 6 bases at J, with 16 bases in the middle. The CDR3 sequence is 14 residues long. The CDR3 DNA reads TGTGCCAGCAGCCGGGACTTAGCGACCGATACGCAGTATTTT. It encodes CASSRDLATDTQYF.

The V and J genes are TRBV6-5 and TRBJ1-4; 9 bases align to TRBD1. Germline V lookup: CDR1 MNHEY, CDR2 SVGAGI. V trimming: 3 bases; J trimming: 7 bases; junction bases outside the gene matches: 9. The CDR3 extends over 16 amino acids. CDR3 DNA sequence: TGTGCCAGCAGTTATTCCGAACAGGGGGCATTTGAAAAACTGTTTTTT. It yields the protein CASSYSEQGAFEKLFF.

The rearrangement links TRBV7-3 to TRBJ1-6, with TRBD1 as a possible D gene (5 bases). CDR1 and CDR2 (germline): SGHTA, FQGTGA. Trimming shortened V by 5 bases and J by 9 bases, and 14 bases separated the two germline ends. The CDR3 loop spans 14 amino acids. CDR3 sequence reads: CASSRGGLGSPLHF. In nucleotides, the CDR3 is TGTGCCAGCAGCCGCGGGGGGTTGGGTTCACCCCTCCACTTT.

The chain employs TRBV24-1 and TRBJ2-1, with D perhaps TRBD2 (6 bases). V was clipped by 0 bases and J by 7 bases, with 15 bases between them. This CDR3 comprises 16 residues. Germline V lookup: CDR1 KGHDR, CDR2 SFDVKD. CDR3 sequence reads: CATSDLSSAGGNEQFF. CDR3 DNA: TGTGCCACCAGTGATTTGTCGTCTGCAGGAGGGAATGAGCAGTTCTTC.

This sequence joins TRBV7-8 and TRBJ2-7; 7 bases are shared with TRBD1. Germline V gene data show CDR1 as SGHVS and CDR2 as FQNEAQ. CDR3 size: 13 residues. With 2 bases clipped from V and 11 bases from J, the junction kept 9 bases outside the gene matches. The CDR3 reads CASSLKARTGEYF. The CDR3 DNA sequence: TGTGCCAGCAGCTTAAAGGCCCGGACAGGCGAGTACTTC.

This clonotype was seen only once. The chain employs TRBV5-4 and TRBJ2-7, with a weak D call TRBD1 (6 bases). This CDR3 has 16 residues. Germline CDR1 reads SGHNT; CDR2 reads YYREEE (reference sequence). V gave up 1 base and J gave up 2 bases, with 16 bases separating them. CDR3 DNA: TGTGCCAGCAGCTTGAGTTTAGGGGGTGAGGCCTACGAGCAGTACTTC. Encoded protein: CASSLSLGGEAYEQYF.